Following are 10 T cell receptor beta chains from one sample sequenced in a study of shared clonotypes between healthy human individuals. Some clones are missing from TCRdb's copy, which holds only in-frame ones; the method was immunoSEQ multiplex PCR. The sample has 400,000 to 600,000 clones, roughly 95% seen once. Specimen: naive CD4+ T cells sorted from blood. Subset meaning: CD45RA+ positively selected. Every receptor here comes from a woman aged 25 to 39 in good health.

The chain employs TRBV28 and TRBJ2-7, with TRBD1 identical over 8 bases. CDR3 size: 15 residues. The V gene's germline CDR1 is MDHEN and CDR2 SYDVKM. V shed 5 bases and J 0 bases; nucleotides not matched to a gene: 6. The CDR3 nucleotides read TGTGCCAGCAGTCTGCCCGGGACAGGCTCCTACGAGCAGTACTTC. Its translation is CASSLPGTGSYEQYF.

This chain links TRBV29-1 with TRBJ2-1; 9 bases map to TRBD1. Germline CDR1 reads SQVTM; CDR2 reads ANQGSEA. The CDR3 sequence is 12 residues long. The junction had 6 bases not matched to a gene; V was cut back by 6 bases and J by 9 bases. CDR3 DNA sequence: TGCAGCGTCGGGACAGGGTTAACTGAGCAGTTCTTC. This sequence encodes CSVGTGLTEQFF.

This chain links TRBV5-8 with TRBJ2-5, with 8 nucleotides matching TRBD1. Germline V lookup: CDR1 SGHTS, CDR2 YDEGEE. Trimming at V came to 5 bases and at J to 5 bases, leaving 8 bases not matched to a gene. CDR3 length: 14 amino acids. For the CDR3, the DNA is TGTGCCAGCAGTTTGACAGGGGTGGGGGAGACCCAGTACTTC. This gives the protein CASSLTGVGETQYF.

The rearrangement links TRBV5-4 to TRBJ2-1; no firm D call. This CDR3 spans 17 amino acids. V was clipped by 4 bases and J by 0 bases, with 17 bases between them. The germline V gene has CDR1 SGHNT and CDR2 YYREEE (reference sequence). CDR3 region: CASSPGGRMISYNEQFF. The DNA of the CDR3 is TGTGCCAGCAGCCCCGGTGGGCGGATGATCTCCTACAATGAGCAGTTCTTC.

The rearrangement links TRBV19 to TRBJ1-1; D not resolved. CDR3 size: 13 residues. Germline-derived CDR1 and CDR2 are LNHDA and SQIVND (reference sequence). With 7 bases removed from V and 1 base from J, the gap between germline ends came to 10 bases. CDR3 region: CASNRARNTEAFF. The CDR3 DNA follows: TGTGCCAGTAATAGGGCTCGGAACACTGAAGCTTTCTTT.

The chain is built from TRBV6-1 and TRBJ2-7; 7 nucleotides match TRBD2. CDR1 and CDR2 (germline): MNHNS, SASEGT. The CDR3 consists of 14 residues. Trimming at V came to 4 bases and at J to 4 bases, leaving 7 bases not matched to a gene. In DNA, the CDR3 is TGTGCCAGCAGTGGAACTAGCGCTACTTACGAGCAGTACTTC. Translation: CASSGTSATYEQYF.

The rearrangement joins TRBV6-1 to TRBJ2-1, with 7 bases matching TRBD2. This CDR3 comprises 15 residues. The ends lost 4 bases at V and 3 bases at J; junction bases unmatched: 6. Germline V gene data show CDR1 as MNHNS and CDR2 as SASEGT. The CDR3 DNA follows: TGTGCCAGCAGTGTGGGGAGGGTTAACTACAATGAGCAGTTCTTC. Encoded protein: CASSVGRVNYNEQFF.

The chain uses TRBV18 and TRBJ2-3, with 11 bases that match TRBD2. Germline V gene data show CDR1 as KGHSH and CDR2 as LQKENI. The CDR3 is made up of 16 amino acids. The V gene end was trimmed by 6 bases and the J gene end by 2 bases; junction bases not matched to a gene: 7. CDR3 loop: CASSPTSGRNTDTQYF. DNA for the CDR3: TGTGCCAGCTCGCCTACTAGCGGGAGAAACACAGATACGCAGTATTTT.

V gene TRBV28 combines with J gene TRBJ2-7; TRBD1 is a possible D gene (6 bases). The germline gives CDR1 MDHEN, CDR2 SYDVKM. Trimming left V 2 bases short and J 3 bases short, with 14 bases between. This CDR3 is built from 15 residues. The DNA for the CDR3 is TGTGCCAGCAGTTTACAGGGGCACCAACTCTACGAGCAGTACTTC. It translates to CASSLQGHQLYEQYF. Combining the CDR3 with reference TRBV28 and TRBJ2-7 gives the whole variable domain DVKVTQSSRYLVKRTGEKVFLECVQDMDHENMFWYRQDPGLGLRLIYFSYDVKMKEKGDIPEGYSVSREKKERFSLILESASTNQTSMYLCASSLQGHQLYEQYFGPGTRLTVT.

CDR3 loop: CASSLAGQPNEKLFF. As DNA, the CDR3 is TGTGCCAGCAGCTTAGCGGGACAGCCTAATGAAAAACTGTTTTTT. The chain couples TRBV7-9 to TRBJ1-4, with 7 bases fitting TRBD1. The V segment lost 0 bases and the J segment 3 bases; nucleotides outside the gene matches: 1. This CDR3 comprises 15 residues. Germline CDR1 is SEHNR and CDR2 is FQNEAQ (reference sequence). Using reference TRBV7-9 and TRBJ1-4 for the parts outside the CDR3, the full variable domain is DTGVSQNPRHKITKRGQNVTFRCDPISEHNRLYWYRQTLGQGPEFLTYFQNEAQLEKSRLLSDRFSAERPKGSFSTLEIQRTEQGDSAMYLCASSLAGQPNEKLFFGSGTQLSVL.